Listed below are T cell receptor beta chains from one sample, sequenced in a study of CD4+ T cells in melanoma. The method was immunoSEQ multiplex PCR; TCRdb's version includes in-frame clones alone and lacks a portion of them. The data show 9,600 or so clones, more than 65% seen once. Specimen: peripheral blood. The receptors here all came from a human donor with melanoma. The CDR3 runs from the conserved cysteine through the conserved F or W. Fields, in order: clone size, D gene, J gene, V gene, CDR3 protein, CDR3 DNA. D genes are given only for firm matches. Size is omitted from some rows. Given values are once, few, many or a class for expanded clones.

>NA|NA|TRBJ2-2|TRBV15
CATSRRDGSGELFF
TGTGCCACCAGCAGAAGGGACGGATCCGGGGAGCTGTTTTTT
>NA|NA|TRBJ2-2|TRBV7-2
CASSLALGEVGELFF
TGTGCCAGCAGCTTAGCGCTCGGGGAGGTCGGGGAGCTGTTTTTT
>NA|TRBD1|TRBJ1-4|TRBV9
CASTKGQGLEKLFF
TGTGCCAGCACAAAGGGACAGGGTCTTGAAAAACTGTTTTTT
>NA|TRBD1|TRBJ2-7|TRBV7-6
CASSLAWGQGNEQYF
TGTGCCAGCAGCTTAGCTTGGGGACAGGGTAACGAGCAGTACTTC
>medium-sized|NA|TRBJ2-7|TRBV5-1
CASSPDPGVPNPYF
TGCGCCAGCAGCCCGGACCCTGGGGTCCCCAACCCGTACTTC
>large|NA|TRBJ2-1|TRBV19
CASKGYNEQFF
TGTGCCAGTAAGGGGTACAATGAGCAGTTCTTC
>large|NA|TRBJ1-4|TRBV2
CASSGFAATNEKLFF
TGTGCCAGCAGTGGGTTTGCCGCAACTAATGAAAAACTGTTTTTT
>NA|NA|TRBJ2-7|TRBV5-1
CASSLGTHSYEQYF
TGCGCCAGCAGCTTAGGGACTCACTCCTACGAGCAGTACTTC
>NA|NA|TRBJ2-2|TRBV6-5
CASSYGGVPSGELFF
TGTGCCAGCAGTTATGGGGGAGTTCCGTCCGGGGAGCTGTTTTTT
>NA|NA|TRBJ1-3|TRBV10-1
CANGGLGNTIYF
TGCGCCAACGGGGGTTTGGGAAACACCATATATTTT
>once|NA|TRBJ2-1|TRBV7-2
CASSLVLGHSNEQFF
TGTGCCAGCAGCTTAGTTTTAGGGCATTCTAATGAGCAGTTCTTC
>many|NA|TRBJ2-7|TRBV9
CASSVEGSYEQYF
TGTGCCAGCAGCGTAGAGGGCTCCTACGAGCAGTACTTC
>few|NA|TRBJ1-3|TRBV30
CAWIEGSGNTIYF
TGTGCCTGGATCGAGGGCTCTGGAAACACCATATATTTT
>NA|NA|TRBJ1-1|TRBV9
CASSKRTTMNTEAFF
TGTGCCAGCAGCAAACGGACAACTATGAACACTGAAGCTTTCTTT
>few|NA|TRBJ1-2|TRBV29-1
CSVLGGDGYTF
TGCAGCGTTCTCGGGGGGGATGGCTACACCTTC
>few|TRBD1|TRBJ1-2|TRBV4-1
CASSQDWGTGGADGYTF
TGCGCCAGCAGCCAAGATTGGGGGACAGGGGGCGCAGATGGCTACACCTTC
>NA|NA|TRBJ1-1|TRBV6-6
CASSRPMNTEAFF
TGTGCCAGCAGTAGACCGATGAACACTGAAGCTTTCTTT
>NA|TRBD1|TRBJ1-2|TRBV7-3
CASSFGQGSGYTF
TGTGCCAGCAGCTTCGGACAGGGTAGTGGCTACACCTTC
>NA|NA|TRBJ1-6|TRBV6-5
CASSHKGSYNSPLHF
TGTGCCAGCAGTCATAAAGGGTCCTATAATTCACCCCTCCACTTT
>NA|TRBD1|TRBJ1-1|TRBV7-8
CASSLTGLNTEAFF
TGTGCCAGCAGCTTGACAGGGCTGAACACTGAAGCTTTCTTT
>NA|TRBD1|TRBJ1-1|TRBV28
CASSLQGAILFF
TGTGCCAGCAGTTTACAGGGGGCAATTCTGTTCTTT
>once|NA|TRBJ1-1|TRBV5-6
CASSWKGVAEAFF
TGTGCCAGCAGCTGGAAGGGGGTAGCTGAAGCTTTCTTT
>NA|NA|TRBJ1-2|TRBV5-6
CASSLALDRSYGYTF
TGTGCCAGCAGCCTCGCCCTGGACAGATCCTATGGCTACACCTTC
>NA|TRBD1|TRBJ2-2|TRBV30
CAWDHRGQSTGELFF
TGTGCCTGGGACCACAGGGGGCAGAGCACCGGGGAGCTGTTTTTT
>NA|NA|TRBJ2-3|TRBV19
CASSIGAGSLYF
TGTGCCAGTAGTATAGGGGCAGGGTCGCTGTATTTT
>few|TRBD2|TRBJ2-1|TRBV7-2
CASRGLAGGNNEQFF
TGTGCCAGCAGGGGACTAGCGGGGGGAAACAATGAGCAGTTCTTC
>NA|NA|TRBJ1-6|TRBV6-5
CASSYGEGSYSPLHF
TGTGCCAGCAGTTACGGAGAGGGTAGCTATTCACCCCTCCACTTT
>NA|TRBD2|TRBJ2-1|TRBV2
CAGGGGALLEEQFF
TGTGCCGGGGGCGGGGGGGCCCTCCTTGAGGAGCAGTTCTTC
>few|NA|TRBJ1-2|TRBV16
CASSQSAGDRTYGYTF
TGTGCCAGCAGCCAATCGGCAGGGGATCGAACCTATGGCTACACCTTC
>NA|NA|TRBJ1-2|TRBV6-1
CASSEESGLNYGYTF
TGTGCCAGCAGTGAAGAGTCAGGGCTTAACTATGGCTACACCTTC
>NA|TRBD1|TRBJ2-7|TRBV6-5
CASSYGQGAGEQYF
TGTGCCAGCAGTTACGGACAGGGAGCGGGCGAGCAGTACTTC
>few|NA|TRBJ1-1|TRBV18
CASSPQENTEAFF
TGTGCCAGCTCACCACAGGAGAACACTGAAGCTTTCTTT